Below, 16 T cell receptor beta chains from the same sample are listed, as sequenced in a study of shared clonotypes between healthy human individuals. Positive CCR7 selection of CD45RO-negative cells yielded the naive CD8 cells, and terminally differentiated effector memory CD45RA+ cells were excluded. Produced via immunoSEQ multiplex PCR; TCRdb's table is partial and in-frame only. The sample shows about 2 million clones, about 95% of them seen only once. The specimen sequenced was naive CD8+ T cells sorted from blood. These receptors were collected from a man aged 18 to 29 in good health.

The genes are TRBV9 and TRBJ1-2; 7 nucleotides match TRBD1. The V gene end was trimmed by 5 bases and the J gene end by 6 bases; junction bases not matched to a gene: 13. The CDR3 is 15 amino acids. Looked up from germline, CDR1 is SGDLS and CDR2 is YYNGEE. CDR3 residues: CASSLRDSFLNGYTF. In nucleotides, the CDR3 is TGTGCCAGCAGTCTTCGGGACAGCTTCTTGAATGGCTACACCTTC.

This chain links TRBV7-9 with TRBJ2-1, with 7 bases matching TRBD1. With 3 bases clipped from V and 6 bases from J, the junction kept 11 bases outside the gene matches. The CDR3 is 16 amino acids. Per the germline V gene, CDR1 is SEHNR and CDR2 is FQNEAQ (reference sequence). The CDR3 reads CASSLFPSRDSNEQFF. CDR3 DNA sequence: TGTGCCAGCAGCTTGTTTCCATCCCGGGACAGCAATGAGCAGTTCTTC.

The table lists this clone with a count of one. The V gene is TRBV4-1, the J gene TRBJ1-5, with 8 bases matching TRBD1. CDR1 MGHRA and CDR2 YSYEKL come from the germline V gene. V trimming: 4 bases; J trimming: 4 bases; junction bases outside the gene matches: 9. The CDR3 runs to 16 residues. CDR3 protein: CASSPSPGGENQPQHF. The CDR3 bases are TGCGCCAGCAGCCCATCCCCAGGGGGCGAGAATCAGCCCCAGCATTTT.

The chain uses TRBV9 and TRBJ2-1, with 11 bases that match TRBD2. CDR1 SGDLS and CDR2 YYNGEE come from the germline V gene. The CDR3 is made up of 16 amino acids. After removal of 4 bases from V and 9 bases from J, the junction contained 12 bases not matched to a gene. CDR3 DNA: TGTGCCAGCAGCCCCATGTTAGCGGGGGGGCTTGTTGAGCAGTTCTTC. Translation: CASSPMLAGGLVEQFF.

This sequence joins TRBV28 and TRBJ1-2, with D perhaps matching TRBD1 (6 bases). Trimming cost V 3 bases and J 3 bases, with 11 bases left between them. This CDR3 is 14 amino acids long. Germline loops: CDR1 MDHEN, CDR2 SYDVKM. The CDR3 region is CASSFNRADYGYTF. CDR3 bases: TGTGCCAGCAGTTTCAACAGGGCTGACTATGGCTACACCTTC.

This clone occurred once. The J gene is TRBJ1-2, the V gene TRBV10-1; D unclear. The CDR3 sequence is 11 residues long. V dropped 3 bases and J dropped 9 bases, with 8 bases sitting between them. CDR1 is WNHNN and CDR2 is SYGVQD in the germline V gene (reference sequence). The CDR3 nucleotides read TGCGCCAGCAGTGACGGGTTCCGCTACACCTTC. This sequence encodes CASSDGFRYTF.

This clone was recorded only once. V is TRBV5-4 and J is TRBJ1-1, with a tentative D call TRBD1 (6 bases). Trimming took 2 bases from V and 2 from J, leaving 13 bases between them. In germline, CDR1 is SGHNT, CDR2 YYREEE (reference sequence). The CDR3 consists of 15 residues. CDR3 protein: CASSFGAGENTEAFF. The CDR3 DNA reads as TGTGCCAGCAGCTTCGGGGCAGGGGAAAACACTGAAGCTTTCTTT.

The chain joins TRBV5-1 to TRBJ2-2; D gene unclear. There are 13 residues in the CDR3. The V gene lost 4 bases and the J gene lost 4 bases, with 8 bases spanning the gap. Germline-derived CDR1 and CDR2 are SGHRS and YFSETQ. The CDR3 DNA sequence: TGCGCCAGCAGCCCCGGAAGCACCGGGGAGCTGTTTTTT. Protein product: CASSPGSTGELFF. The full variable domain, its missing parts supplied by reference TRBV5-1 and TRBJ2-2, is KAGVTQTPRYLIKTRGQQVTLSCSPISGHRSVSWYQQTPGQGLQFLFEYFSETQRNKGNFPGRFSGRQFSNSRSEMNVSTLELGDSALYLCASSPGSTGELFFGEGSRLTVL.

The chain recombines TRBV6-1 with TRBJ1-1, with TRBD1 matching 9 bases. Unmatched junction bases numbered 4, after V lost 4 bases and J lost 7 bases. This CDR3 is built from 13 residues. Germline V gene sequence: CDR1 MNHNS, CDR2 SASEGT. The CDR3 nucleotides are TGTGCCAGCAGTGTGGGGACAGGGCTTGAAGCTTTCTTT. This codes for CASSVGTGLEAFF.

The chain joins TRBV30 to TRBJ2-1; a possible D gene is TRBD1 (5 bases). In germline, CDR1 is GTSNPN, CDR2 SVGIG (reference sequence). V lost 3 bases and J 2 bases, leaving 11 bases between the germline ends. The CDR3 loop spans 14 amino acids. The CDR3 DNA reads TGTGCCTGGAGAGGACATATCCCCTACAATGAGCAGTTCTTC. This codes for CAWRGHIPYNEQFF.

The chain uses TRBV20-1 and TRBJ1-2; tentatively, D is TRBD1 (6 bases). CDR1 is DFQATT and CDR2 is SNEGSKA in the germline V gene (reference sequence). The CDR3 contains 11 residues. Trimming took 6 bases from V and 8 from J, leaving 13 bases between them. CDR3 DNA: TGCAGTGCCACAGGGAGTCAGGGCTACACCTTC. Amino acid sequence: CSATGSQGYTF.

J is TRBJ2-7 and V is TRBV7-2, with TRBD2 as a possible D gene (6 bases). The V end was cut by 4 bases, the J end by 0 bases, with 13 bases between. This CDR3 spans 15 amino acids. From germline, CDR1 is SGHTA and CDR2 FQGNSA. The CDR3 region is CASSWGTLSSYEQYF. CDR3 DNA: TGTGCCAGCAGCTGGGGGACTCTGAGCTCCTACGAGCAGTACTTC.

The CDR3 loop reads CASSLAVWTGPLVGGNTIYF. The CDR3 nucleotides read TGTGCCAGCAGCTTAGCAGTCTGGACAGGACCCCTTGTGGGGGGAAACACCATATATTTT. The chain recombines TRBV7-2 with TRBJ1-3; 7 bases line up with TRBD1. The CDR3 loop spans 20 amino acids. The ends lost 0 bases at V and 4 bases at J; junction bases unmatched: 18. Per germline, CDR1 SGHTA and CDR2 FQGNSA.

V usage is TRBV7-9 and J usage is TRBJ2-1, with 10 bases fitting TRBD2. The CDR3 sequence is 15 residues long. J was trimmed by 3 bases and V by 6 bases; bases with no gene match: 5. CDR1 and CDR2 from the germline V gene are SEHNR and FQNEAQ (reference sequence). The CDR3 here is CASRLLAGSYNEQFF. As DNA, the CDR3 is TGTGCCAGCAGATTACTAGCGGGAAGCTACAATGAGCAGTTCTTC.

CDR3 sequence (DNA): TGTGCCATCAGTGATGACCAGGGGGCCGGCTATGGCTACACCTTC. It yields the protein CAISDDQGAGYGYTF. The gene calls are TRBV10-3 and TRBJ1-2; 8 bases are shared with TRBD1. Germline CDR1 reads ENHRY; CDR2 reads SYGVKD. After removal of 3 bases from V and 4 bases from J, the junction contained 7 bases not matched to a gene. The CDR3 extends over 15 amino acids.

The CDR3 reads CASSQDLLSGRGTGELFF. The CDR3 bases are TGCGCCAGCAGCCAAGATCTATTGAGCGGGCGGGGCACCGGGGAGCTGTTTTTT. The chain joins TRBV4-3 to TRBJ2-2; D perhaps matches TRBD2 (6 bases). V lost 0 bases and J 4 bases, leaving 18 bases between the germline ends. Per the germline V gene, CDR1 is LGHNA and CDR2 is YSLEER. The CDR3 contains 18 residues.